The clone carrying this T cell receptor (beta chain) was recorded once. The V gene's germline CDR1 is SGHNT and CDR2 YENEEA. V was cut by 5 bases and J by 6 bases, with 13 bases left in between. The CDR3 consists of 14 residues. Under the authors' procedure: The assay estimated nucleated cells by amplifying reference gene primers. The repertoire was sequenced with immunoSEQ multiplex PCR; TCRdb's copy has only in-frame clones and lacks some. That table gives V, J and clone size, and the DNA gave D and trimming. Among a few hundred thousand clones listed, roughly 90% were seen once. The sample belongs to a study of blood T cell repertoires in COVID-19. Study background: Italy, Spain and the United States were the sources of the convalescent and acute COVID-19 samples. The cDNA or gDNA used as material had been derived from T cells, B-cell-depleted T cells, or PBMCs.

The genes are TRBV11-3 and TRBJ2-2; D gene unclear. The sequenced sample consisted of peripheral blood. The TCR sequence derives from a man aged 40-49 years with acute or convalescent COVID-19. CDR3 in DNA: TGTGCCAGCAGCCCCGCGTACAGCTCCGGGGAGCTGTTTTTT. This sequence encodes CASSPAYSSGELFF. Full variable domain (missing parts from reference TRBV11-3 and TRBJ2-2): EAGVVQSPRYKIIEKKQPVAFWCNPISGHNTLYWYLQNLGQGPELLIRYENEEAVDDSQLPKDRFSAERLKGVDSTLKIQPAELGDSAVYLCASSPAYSSGELFFGEGSRLTVL.